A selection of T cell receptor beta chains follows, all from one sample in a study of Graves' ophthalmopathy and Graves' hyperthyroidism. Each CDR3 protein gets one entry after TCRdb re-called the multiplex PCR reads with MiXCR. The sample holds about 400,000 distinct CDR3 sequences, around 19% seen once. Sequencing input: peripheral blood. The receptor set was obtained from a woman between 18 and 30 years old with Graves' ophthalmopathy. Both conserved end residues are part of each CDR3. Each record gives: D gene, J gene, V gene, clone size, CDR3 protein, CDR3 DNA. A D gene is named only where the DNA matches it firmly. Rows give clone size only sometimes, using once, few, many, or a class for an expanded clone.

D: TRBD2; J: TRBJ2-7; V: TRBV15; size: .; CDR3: CATSRHGLADAYEQYF; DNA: TGTGCCACCAGCAGACATGGACTAGCGGACGCCTACGAGCAGTACTTC
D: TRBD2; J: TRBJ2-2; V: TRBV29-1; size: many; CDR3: CSVVDSGKNTGELFF; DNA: TGCAGCGTTGTTGACAGCGGGAAGAACACCGGGGAGCTGTTTTTT
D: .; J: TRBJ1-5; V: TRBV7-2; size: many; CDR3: CASSLQDYQPQHF; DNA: TGTGCCAGCAGCTTACAGGACTATCAGCCCCAGCATTTT
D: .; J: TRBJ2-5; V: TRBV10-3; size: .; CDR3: CAISAGQTYQETQYF; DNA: TGTGCCATCAGCGCGGGACAGACTTACCAAGAGACCCAGTACTTC
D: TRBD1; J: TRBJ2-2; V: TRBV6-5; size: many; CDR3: CASRYEGTGDHRELFF; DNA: TGTGCCAGCAGGTACGAGGGGACAGGAGATCACCGGGAGCTGTTTTTT
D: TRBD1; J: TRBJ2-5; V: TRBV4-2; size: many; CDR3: CASSQPNPGTGHQETQYF; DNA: TGTGCCAGCAGCCAACCTAACCCCGGGACAGGGCACCAAGAGACCCAGTACTTC
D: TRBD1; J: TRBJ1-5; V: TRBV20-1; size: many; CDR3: CSATAEGTGRVQPQHF; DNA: TGCAGTGCTACTGCTGAGGGGACAGGGCGGGTTCAGCCCCAGCATTTT
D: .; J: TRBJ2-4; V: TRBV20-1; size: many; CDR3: CSAASQAGVRGNIQYF; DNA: TGCAGTGCTGCCTCCCAGGCGGGGGTCAGGGGAAACATTCAGTACTTC
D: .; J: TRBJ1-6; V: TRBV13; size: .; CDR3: CASSSRLTVNSPLHF; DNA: TGTGCCAGCAGCTCAAGACTGACCGTTAATTCACCCCTCCACTTT
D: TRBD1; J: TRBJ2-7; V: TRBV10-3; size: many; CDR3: CATTDRAYEQYF; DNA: TGTGCCACCACGGACAGGGCTTACGAGCAGTACTTC
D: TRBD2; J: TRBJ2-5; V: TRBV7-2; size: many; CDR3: CASSSHGLGQETQYF; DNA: TGTGCCAGCAGCTCACACGGACTAGGACAAGAGACCCAGTACTTC
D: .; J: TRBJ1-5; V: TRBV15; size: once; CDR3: CATSTGDVGQPQHF; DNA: TGTGCCACCAGCACTGGGGACGTAGGTCAGCCCCAGCATTTT
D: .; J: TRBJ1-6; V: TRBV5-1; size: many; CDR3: CASSGYGGSPLHF; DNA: TGCGCCAGCTCGGGTTATGGGGGCTCACCCCTCCACTTT
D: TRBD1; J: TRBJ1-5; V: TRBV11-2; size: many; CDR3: CASSSPRGQRTSNQPQHF; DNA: TGTGCCAGCAGCTCCCCCAGGGGACAGAGAACTAGCAATCAGCCCCAGCATTTT
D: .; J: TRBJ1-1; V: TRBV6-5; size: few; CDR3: CASSYEGGSKYTEAFF; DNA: TGTGCCAGCAGTTACGAAGGCGGATCCAAGTACACTGAAGCTTTCTTT
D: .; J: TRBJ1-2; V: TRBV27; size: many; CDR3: CASSEGGIANYGYTF; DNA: TGTGCCAGCAGTGAGGGGGGGATAGCTAACTATGGCTACACCTTC
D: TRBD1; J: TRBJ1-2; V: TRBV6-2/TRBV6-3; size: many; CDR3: CASSYSGQVYGYTF; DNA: TGTGCCAGCAGTTACTCGGGACAGGTCTATGGCTACACCTTC
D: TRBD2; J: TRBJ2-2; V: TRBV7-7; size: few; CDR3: CASSPGLAGAHTGELFF; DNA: TGTGCTAGCAGCCCCGGACTAGCGGGGGCCCACACCGGGGAGCTGTTTTTT
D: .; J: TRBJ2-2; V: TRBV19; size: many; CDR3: CASSMATGGELFF; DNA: TGTGCCAGTAGTATGGCGACCGGCGGGGAGCTGTTTTTT
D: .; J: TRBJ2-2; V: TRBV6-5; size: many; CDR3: CASSYTRAAAGELFF; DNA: TGTGCCAGCAGTTACACCCGAGCTGCGGCCGGGGAGCTGTTTTTT
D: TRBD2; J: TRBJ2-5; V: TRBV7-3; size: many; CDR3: CASSLTSGASETQYF; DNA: TGTGCCAGCAGCTTAACCAGCGGGGCTTCAGAGACCCAGTACTTC
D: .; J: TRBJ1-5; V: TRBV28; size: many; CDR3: CASSAQGSPNQPQHF; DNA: TGTGCCAGCAGTGCACAGGGATCCCCCAATCAGCCCCAGCATTTT
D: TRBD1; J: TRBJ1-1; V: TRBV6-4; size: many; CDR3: CASSPGQFDSTEAFF; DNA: TGTGCCAGCAGTCCGGGACAGTTTGATAGCACTGAAGCTTTCTTT
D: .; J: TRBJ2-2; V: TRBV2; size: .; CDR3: CASREAIGELFF; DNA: TGTGCCAGCAGAGAAGCAATCGGGGAGCTGTTTTTT
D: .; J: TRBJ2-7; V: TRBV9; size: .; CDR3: CASSPRPDIRYEQYF; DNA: TGTGCCAGCAGCCCCCGGCCGGATATACGCTACGAGCAGTACTTC
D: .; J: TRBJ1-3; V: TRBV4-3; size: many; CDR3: CASSQEPDSHFGNTIYF; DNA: TGCGCCAGCAGCCAAGAACCGGACAGTCATTTCGGAAACACCATATATTTT
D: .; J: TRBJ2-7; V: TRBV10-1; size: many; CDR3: CEGKSSEQYF; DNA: TGCGAGGGCAAGTCGTCCGAGCAGTACTTC
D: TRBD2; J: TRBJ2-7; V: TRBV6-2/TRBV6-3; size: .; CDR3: CASRYSGGISYEQYF; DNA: TGTGCCAGCAGATACTCCGGGGGGATCTCCTACGAGCAGTACTTC
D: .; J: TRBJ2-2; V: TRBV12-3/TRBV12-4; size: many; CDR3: CASSRGGTGELFF; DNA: TGTGCCAGCAGTAGAGGGGGCACCGGGGAGCTGTTTTTT
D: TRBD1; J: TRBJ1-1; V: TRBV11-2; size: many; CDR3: CASIRSGGFTEAFF; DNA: TGTGCCAGCATCAGATCAGGGGGATTCACTGAAGCTTTCTTT
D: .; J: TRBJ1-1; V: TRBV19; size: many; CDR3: CASSTRHENTEAFF; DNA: TGTGCCAGTAGTACGCGACATGAGAACACTGAAGCTTTCTTT
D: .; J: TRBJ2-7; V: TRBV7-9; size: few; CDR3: CASTGSGKSYEQYF; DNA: TGTGCCAGCACGGGTTCGGGAAAATCCTACGAGCAGTACTTC
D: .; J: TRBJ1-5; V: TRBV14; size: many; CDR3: CASSQDLRNNQPQHF; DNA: TGTGCCAGCAGCCAAGATTTAAGAAACAATCAGCCCCAGCATTTT
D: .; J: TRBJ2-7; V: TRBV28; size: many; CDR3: CASSYLAGYEQYF; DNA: TGTGCCAGCAGTTACCTAGCAGGGTACGAGCAGTACTTC
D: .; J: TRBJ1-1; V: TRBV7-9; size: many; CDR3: CASSLSGGIGTEAFF; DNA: TGTGCCAGCAGCCTAAGTGGGGGGATTGGAACTGAAGCTTTCTTT
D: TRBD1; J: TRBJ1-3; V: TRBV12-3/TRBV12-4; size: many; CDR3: CASSLTGGHGNTIYF; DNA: TGTGCCAGCAGTTTGACAGGGGGACACGGGAACACCATATATTTT
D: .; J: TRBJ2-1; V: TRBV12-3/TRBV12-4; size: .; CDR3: CASSLGESYNEQFF; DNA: TGTGCCAGCAGTTTGGGGGAGTCCTACAATGAGCAGTTCTTC